This is a list of T cell receptor beta chains from one sample in a study of memory CD4+ T cells and cytomegalovirus serostatus. Some clones are missing from TCRdb's copy, which holds only in-frame ones; the method was immunoSEQ multiplex PCR. The data contain tens of thousands of clones, about 70% of them singletons. Sequenced material: memory CD4+ T cells from blood. The source is an adult in good health and CMV-seropositive. CDR3s include the opening cysteine and the closing phenylalanine or tryptophan. A D gene is named only where the DNA matches it firmly. Where a row states a size, it is once, few, many or the class of an expanded clone; other rows omit it.

size	V	J	D	DNA	CDR3
.	TRBV7-3	TRBJ2-3	TRBD1	TGTGCCAGCAGCTTGGGACAGGGGACAGATACGCAGTATTTT	CASSLGQGTDTQYF
.	TRBV7-2	TRBJ2-1	.	TGTGCCAGCAGCTCTATCACGGGCTCCTACAATGAGCAGTTCTTC	CASSSITGSYNEQFF
few	TRBV19	TRBJ2-1	TRBD2	TGTGCCAGTAGTAAGCGGACTAGCGTAGCCTCACGCTACAATGAGCAGTTCTTC	CASSKRTSVASRYNEQFF
.	TRBV10-3	TRBJ2-7	TRBD2	TGTGCCATCAGGACCGGGAGGGCCGGATCCGAGCAGTACTTC	CAIRTGRAGSEQYF
once	TRBV7-6	TRBJ2-5	TRBD2	TGTGCCAGCAGCCCACGTCCGGGACTAGCGGGGGGACAAGAGACCCAGTACTTC	CASSPRPGLAGGQETQYF
.	TRBV5-4	TRBJ2-2	TRBD2	TGTGCCAGCAGCTTGGGACTAGCGGGAGGGCCGGACACCGGGGAGCTGTTTTTT	CASSLGLAGGPDTGELFF
few	TRBV19	TRBJ1-1	TRBD1	TGTGCCAGTAGTATGCCCGACAGGGGGAACACTGAAGCTTTCTTT	CASSMPDRGNTEAFF
.	TRBV2	TRBJ1-2	.	TGTGCCAGCAGGTACGGCAGCTTCTATGGCTACACCTTC	CASRYGSFYGYTF
.	TRBV28	TRBJ1-2	.	TGTGCCAGCAGTAGTTTAGACTCGGCCCGGGGGCGCGGGTATGGCTACACCTTC	CASSSLDSARGRGYGYTF
.	TRBV28	TRBJ2-3	.	TGTGCCAGCAGCTCCCGAGGAAGCACAGATACGCAGTATTTT	CASSSRGSTDTQYF
.	TRBV10-3	TRBJ2-5	.	TGTGCCATCAGTGCTACGGCTCAAGAGACCCAGTACTTC	CAISATAQETQYF
.	TRBV6-5	TRBJ2-5	.	TGTGCCAGCACCTTAGCGGCTGGCCAAGAGACCCAGTACTTC	CASTLAAGQETQYF
.	TRBV7-8	TRBJ1-3	.	TGTGCCAGCATTCCGAGGAGGGATAGGGGCTCTGGAAACACCATATATTTT	CASIPRRDRGSGNTIYF
.	TRBV19	TRBJ1-5	.	TGTGCCAGTAGTATAGCCCCCTCAGCCAGCAATCAGCCCCAGCATTTT	CASSIAPSASNQPQHF
once	TRBV5-5	TRBJ1-1	TRBD1	TGTGCCAGCAGCCCGGGACAGGGAGGCACTGAAGCTTTCTTT	CASSPGQGGTEAFF
.	TRBV7-8	TRBJ2-3	TRBD2	TGTGCCAGCAGCTTAGCGGCTCAGCGGGGAAGGTATTTT	CASSLAAQRGRYF
few	TRBV18	TRBJ2-5	.	TGTGCCAGCTCACCGCGAGTCGAGAGGGGGACCCAGTACTTC	CASSPRVERGTQYF
once	TRBV30	TRBJ2-7	TRBD2	TGTGCCTGGACTAGACTAGCGGGAGGATCCGAGCAGTACTTC	CAWTRLAGGSEQYF
.	TRBV27	TRBJ2-6	TRBD2	TGTGCCAGCAGTCCCCACCTAGCGGCGGGCTCTGGGGCCAACGTCCTGACTTTC	CASSPHLAAGSGANVLTF
.	TRBV10-3	TRBJ2-7	.	TGTGCCATCAGTGAGAGGACGGAAGCCTACGAGCAGTACTTC	CAISERTEAYEQYF
.	TRBV5-4	TRBJ2-1	.	TGTGCCAGCCGGCGCGGGGTTCACAATGAGCAGTTCTTC	CASRRGVHNEQFF
.	TRBV7-8	TRBJ2-7	TRBD1	TGTGCCAGCAGCGACGACAGGGGATGGTACGAGCAGTACTTC	CASSDDRGWYEQYF
.	TRBV7-9	TRBJ2-7	.	TGTGCCAGCTCTCTACTAGAGAGTTACGAGCAGTACTTC	CASSLLESYEQYF
.	TRBV28	TRBJ1-2	.	TGTGCCAGCACCCCCCGAGGCAGGGCCGGCTACACCTTC	CASTPRGRAGYTF
.	TRBV14	TRBJ2-7	TRBD1	TGTGCCAGCAGCCAGCGTTCGGTAGGGGGCCGGCAGTACTTC	CASSQRSVGGRQYF
.	TRBV11-2	TRBJ2-5	.	TGTGCCAGCAGCCCAATAAGGGGGAGGGGAGGAGAGACCCAGTACTTC	CASSPIRGRGGETQYF
.	TRBV9	TRBJ2-5	TRBD2	TGTGCCAGCAGCGCATCGGGGACTATGGGCCTCGAGACCCAGTACTTC	CASSASGTMGLETQYF
.	TRBV4-3	TRBJ2-1	TRBD2	TGCGCCAGCAGTCTACTAGCGGGAGGGCCTAATGAGCAGTTCTTC	CASSLLAGGPNEQFF
.	TRBV19	TRBJ1-5	.	TGTGCCAGTATGATCCGGGGGGCCAACCTCTATCAGCCCCAGCATTTT	CASMIRGANLYQPQHF
.	TRBV5-5	TRBJ2-2	TRBD2	TGTGCCAGCAGTTATTTAGCGGGGGGCAGCACCGGGGAGCTGTTTTTT	CASSYLAGGSTGELFF
.	TRBV7-2	TRBJ2-3	TRBD2	TGTGCCAGCAGCTTGTCTAGCGGGCTCACAGATACGCAGTATTTT	CASSLSSGLTDTQYF
.	TRBV27	TRBJ2-1	TRBD2	TGTGCCAGCAGCCAAAACCTAAACAATCTAGCGGTATACAATGAGCAGTTCTTC	CASSQNLNNLAVYNEQFF
.	TRBV5-6	TRBJ2-5	.	TGTGCCAGCAGGGCCTGGAGCGCCGGGTACCAAGAGACCCAGTACTTC	CASRAWSAGYQETQYF
many	TRBV5-4	TRBJ1-6	TRBD1	TGTGCCAGCAGCCCCGGGACAGAGGGCAATTCACCCCTCCACTTT	CASSPGTEGNSPLHF
.	TRBV30	TRBJ1-1	.	TGTGCCTGGAGTCGGCAGCAGAACACTGAAGCTTTCTTT	CAWSRQQNTEAFF
.	TRBV6-6	TRBJ1-2	TRBD1	TGTGCCAGCAGCGCAGGACAGGAAACCTATGGCTACACCTTC	CASSAGQETYGYTF
.	TRBV6-6	TRBJ2-7	.	TGTGCCAGCACCGCGGACCGTCAATCCCTAGGAGAGCAGTACTTC	CASTADRQSLGEQYF
few	TRBV7-9	TRBJ1-1	.	TGTGCCAGCAGCTCCCCCGTCGGGGGGAACACTGAAGCTTTCTTT	CASSSPVGGNTEAFF
.	TRBV7-3	TRBJ2-1	.	TGTGCCAGCAGCTTATCGGGGAATGAGCAGTTCTTC	CASSLSGNEQFF
.	TRBV29-1	TRBJ1-1	.	TGCAGCGTGGGGTGGGACACTGAAGCTTTCTTT	CSVGWDTEAFF
.	TRBV11-2	TRBJ2-1	TRBD1	TGTGCCAGCAGCTTAGGAACAGGGGGCTACAATGAGCAGTTCTTC	CASSLGTGGYNEQFF
.	TRBV28	TRBJ1-4	.	TGTGCCAGCAGTTTATTAGGGGCTGAGGATGAAAAACTGTTTTTT	CASSLLGAEDEKLFF
.	TRBV10-3	TRBJ1-1	.	TGTGCCATCAGTGAGTCTGTCGGCTCCTTGGGCACTGAAGCTTTCTTT	CAISESVGSLGTEAFF
.	TRBV25-1	TRBJ2-3	.	TGTGCCAGCGGCCCCCACGGAAACACAGATACGCAGTATTTT	CASGPHGNTDTQYF
.	TRBV6-1	TRBJ2-7	TRBD1	TGTGCCAGCAGTGACGACAGGGGCGAGCAGTACTTC	CASSDDRGEQYF
once	TRBV5-1	TRBJ2-1	.	TGCGCCAGCAGCTTTGCCTATGAGCAGTTCTTC	CASSFAYEQFF
.	TRBV5-3	TRBJ2-7	.	TGTGCCAGAAGCTTGGGTCTAGCAATGCCCTTGTGGGAGCAGTACTTC	CARSLGLAMPLWEQYF
.	TRBV28	TRBJ2-7	.	TGTGCCACCGGGGCAGGGAGGTACGAGCAGTACTTC	CATGAGRYEQYF
.	TRBV28	TRBJ2-1	.	TGTGCCAGCAGTTCCCTGAGGCGGAGCTCCTACAATGAGCAGTTCTTC	CASSSLRRSSYNEQFF